This TCR beta chain was recorded in a study of T cell repertoires in cytomegalovirus infection. About the study: CMV infection together with matching HLA type was indicated by public TCR beta signatures. Study-wide points: HLA-C-restricted, CMV-specific TCR beta clonotypes were dominant ex vivo. Adding up the frequency of public TCR beta families identified people who carried CMV plus the relevant HLA.

TCRdb itself ran the reads through MiXCR, one entry per CDR3 protein. Altogether about 260,000 distinct CDR3 sequences are present, roughly 9% being singletons, with the ten largest covering about 14%. With 8 bases removed from V and 5 bases from J, the gap between germline ends came to 7 bases. The CDR3 sequence is 12 residues long. This clonotype has ten or more counts. Its antigen is undetermined. The TCR sequence derives from a human donor in good health (CMV status not recorded). Some clones in this sample may be carry-over from other donors' samples. The gene calls are TRBV12-3 or TRBV12-4 and TRBJ1-6; the D is unclear. What was sequenced was PBMCs. CDR3 sequence: CASENNNSPLHF. In DNA form, the CDR3 reads TGTGCCAGCGAGAATAATAATTCACCCCTCCACTTT.